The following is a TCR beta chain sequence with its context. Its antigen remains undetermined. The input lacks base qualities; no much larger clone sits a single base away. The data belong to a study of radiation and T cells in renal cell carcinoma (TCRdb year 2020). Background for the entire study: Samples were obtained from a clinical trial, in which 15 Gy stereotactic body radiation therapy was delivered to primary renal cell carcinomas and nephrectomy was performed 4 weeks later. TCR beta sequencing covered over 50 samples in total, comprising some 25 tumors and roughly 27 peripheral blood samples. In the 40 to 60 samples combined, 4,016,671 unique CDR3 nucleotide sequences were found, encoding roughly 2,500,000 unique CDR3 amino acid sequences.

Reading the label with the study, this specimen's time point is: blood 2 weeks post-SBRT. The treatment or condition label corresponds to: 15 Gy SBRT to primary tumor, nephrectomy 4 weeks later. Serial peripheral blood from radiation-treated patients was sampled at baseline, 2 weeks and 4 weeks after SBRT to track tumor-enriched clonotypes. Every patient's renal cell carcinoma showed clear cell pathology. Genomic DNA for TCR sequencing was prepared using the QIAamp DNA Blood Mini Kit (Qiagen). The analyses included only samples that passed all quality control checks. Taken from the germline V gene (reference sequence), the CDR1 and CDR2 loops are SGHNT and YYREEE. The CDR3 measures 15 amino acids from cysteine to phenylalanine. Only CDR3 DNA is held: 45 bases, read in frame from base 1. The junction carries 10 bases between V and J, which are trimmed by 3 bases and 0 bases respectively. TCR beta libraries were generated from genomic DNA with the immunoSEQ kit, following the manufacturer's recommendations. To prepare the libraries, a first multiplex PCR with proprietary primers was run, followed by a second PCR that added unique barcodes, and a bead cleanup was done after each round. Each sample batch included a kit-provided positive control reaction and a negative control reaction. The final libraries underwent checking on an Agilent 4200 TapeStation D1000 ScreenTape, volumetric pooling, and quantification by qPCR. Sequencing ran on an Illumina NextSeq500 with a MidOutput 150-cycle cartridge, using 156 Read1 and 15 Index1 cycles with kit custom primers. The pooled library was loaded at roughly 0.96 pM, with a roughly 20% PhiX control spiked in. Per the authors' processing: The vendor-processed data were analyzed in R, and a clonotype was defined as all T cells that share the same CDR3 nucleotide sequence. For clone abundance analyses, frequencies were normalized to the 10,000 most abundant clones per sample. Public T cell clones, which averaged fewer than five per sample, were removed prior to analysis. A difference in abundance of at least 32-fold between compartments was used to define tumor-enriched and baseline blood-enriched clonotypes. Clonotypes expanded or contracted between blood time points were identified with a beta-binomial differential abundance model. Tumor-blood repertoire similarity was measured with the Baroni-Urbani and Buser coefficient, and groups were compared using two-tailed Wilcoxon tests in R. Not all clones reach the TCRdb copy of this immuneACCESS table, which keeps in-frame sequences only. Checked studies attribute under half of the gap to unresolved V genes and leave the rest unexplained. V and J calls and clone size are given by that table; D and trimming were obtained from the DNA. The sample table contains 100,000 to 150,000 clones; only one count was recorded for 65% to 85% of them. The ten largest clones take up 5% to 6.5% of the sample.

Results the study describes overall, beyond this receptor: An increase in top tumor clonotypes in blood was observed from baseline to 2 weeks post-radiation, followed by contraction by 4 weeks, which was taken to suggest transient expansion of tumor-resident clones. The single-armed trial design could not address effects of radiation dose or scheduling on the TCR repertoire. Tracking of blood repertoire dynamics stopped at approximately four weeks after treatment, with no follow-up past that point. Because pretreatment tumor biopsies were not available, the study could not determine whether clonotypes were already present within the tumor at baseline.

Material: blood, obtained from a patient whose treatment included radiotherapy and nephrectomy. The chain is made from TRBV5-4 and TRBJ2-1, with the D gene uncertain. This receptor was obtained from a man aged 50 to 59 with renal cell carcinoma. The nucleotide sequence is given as TGTGCCAGCAGCTCGGGCCCGAGCTCCTACAATGAGCAGTTCTTC. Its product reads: CASSSGPSSYNEQFF.